Below, one T cell receptor (beta chain) is given with its context. This may stem from a read error, because a much larger clone lies one nucleotide away. The data were obtained in a study of T cells in Graves' hyperthyroidism and ophthalmopathy. Trimming cost V 6 bases and J 4 bases; bases outside gene matches: 2. This CDR3 comprises 13 residues. Germline V gives CDR1 MDHEN, CDR2 SYDVKM. Researchers took RNA transcripts and amplified the TCR beta CDR3 regions from them. TCR CDR3 underwent first-round RT-PCR with the HTBI primer set. TCRdb itself ran the multiplex PCR reads through MiXCR, one entry per CDR3 protein. The top ten hold under 30% of the sample, which has 350,000 to 450,000 distinct CDR3 sequences, about 14% seen once.

This chain links TRBV28 with TRBJ2-2; 7 bases align to TRBD2. The sequenced sample consisted of blood. This clonotype was obtained from a man in his fifties with Graves' ophthalmopathy. The CDR3 here is CASRASGTGELFF. The CDR3 DNA is TGTGCCAGCAGGGCTAGCGGCACCGGGGAGCTGTTTTTT.